This TCR beta chain appears in the sequencing data of a study of cytomegalovirus exposure and HLA in healthy donors. CDR1 is SEHNR, CDR2 FQNEAQ, per germline (reference sequence). Losses at the gene ends were 5 bases for V and 1 base for J; bases not matched to a gene: 3. CDR3 length: 16 amino acids. The PCR used 60 Vbeta and 13 Jbeta primers. Some clones are missing from TCRdb's copy, which holds only in-frame ones; the method was immunoSEQ multiplex PCR. The sample yields 180,000 or so clones, 77% seen once. Remarks on this clone: The antigen is undetermined.

Whole-study results and caveats: When analyzed later, the rates of TCR association showed variation by HLA locus, with DRB1 the most and HLA-C the fewest. It was assumed in the presence/absence analyses that sequencing depth was roughly uniform across donors. After further analysis at a later stage, 15,000 to 20,000 TCR beta sequences were associated with HLA alleles at 0.05 false discovery rate.

The specimen was PBMCs. This sequence joins TRBV7-9 and TRBJ2-2, with 11 bases that match TRBD2. The sequence derives from a man aged 18-30 years in good health and CMV-seronegative. The CDR3 DNA sequence: TGTGCCAGCAGCCGGACTAGCGGGCGGAACACCGGGGAGCTGTTTTTT. Protein product: CASSRTSGRNTGELFF.